This T cell receptor beta chain was captured by sequencing in a study of T-cell reconstitution after alpha-beta-depleted transplantation in children. This clonotype has a handful of counts. The germline CDR1 and CDR2 sequences are MNHEY and SMNVEV (reference sequence). This CDR3 has 12 amino acids. With V trimmed by 8 bases and J by 10 bases, 7 bases remained unmatched. A TCRbeta library incorporating unique molecular identifiers was prepared. TCRdb re-called the PCR reads through MiXCR, storing one row per CDR3 protein. This sample has around 380,000 distinct CDR3 sequences, with approximately 11% found just once.

The rearrangement joins TRBV27 to TRBJ2-1, with TRBD2 matching 8 bases. This clonotype originated in a human donor who donated a stem cell graft to a child with acute myeloid leukemia. Sequenced here: PBMCs from the stem cell graft donor, sampled from the stem cell graft. CDR3 nucleotide sequence: TGTGCCAGCGCGGTAGCGGGGATAGAGCAGTTCTTC. Translation gives CASAVAGIEQFF.